These T cell receptor beta chains were read from a single sample in a study of CD8 T cells in Susac syndrome. TCRdb independently ran MiXCR on the immunoSEQ multiplex PCR reads; one entry per CDR3 protein. The table has around 100,000 distinct CDR3 sequences, about 96% seen once; the top ten hold 0.3%. Sequenced input: CD8+ T cells from PBMCs. The source is a human donor with Susac syndrome. CDR3s include the opening cysteine and the closing phenylalanine or tryptophan. The order of the fields is V gene, clone size, J gene, CDR3 length, D gene, CDR3 protein, CDR3 DNA. A D gene is named only where the DNA matches it firmly. For some rows the clone size is stated as once, few or many, or as a class when expanded; others skip it.

TRBV5-1,-,TRBJ1-1,13,-,CASSLDVNTEAFF,TGCGCCAGCAGCTTGGATGTGAACACTGAAGCTTTCTTT
TRBV5-1,-,TRBJ1-4,14,TRBD1,CASSIGTGGEKLFF,TGCGCCAGCAGCATAGGGACAGGGGGAGAAAAACTGTTTTTT
TRBV29-1,-,TRBJ2-7,16,TRBD1,CSVLTRGTALPYEQYF,TGCAGCGTTCTCACCCGAGGGACAGCCCTTCCCTACGAGCAGTACTTC
TRBV20-1,once,TRBJ2-3,14,-,CSARVGDSTDTQYF,TGCAGTGCTAGAGTGGGGGACTCCACAGATACGCAGTATTTT
TRBV27,-,TRBJ2-5,15,-,CASRMTPRNQETQYF,TGTGCCAGCAGGATGACTCCTCGGAACCAAGAGACCCAGTACTTC
TRBV15,-,TRBJ2-7,15,-,CATSSGVGGTYEQYF,TGTGCCACCAGCAGCGGGGTGGGCGGAACCTACGAGCAGTACTTC
TRBV5-1,-,TRBJ2-7,14,TRBD1,CASSPDRGSGEQYF,TGCGCCAGCAGCCCAGACAGGGGCTCAGGGGAGCAGTACTTC
TRBV29-1,-,TRBJ1-1,15,TRBD1,CSVEGGQGVNTEAFF,TGCAGCGTTGAAGGGGGTCAGGGGGTGAACACTGAAGCTTTCTTT
TRBV15,-,TRBJ2-5,14,-,CATSRESGGETQYF,TGTGCCACCAGCAGAGAATCCGGCGGAGAGACCCAGTACTTC
TRBV2,-,TRBJ2-1,13,-,CASRDKMNDEQFF,TGTGCCAGCAGAGATAAGATGAATGATGAGCAGTTCTTC
TRBV2,-,TRBJ2-1,15,TRBD2,CASRRLAEIFNEQFF,TGTGCCAGCCGACGACTAGCGGAGATCTTTAATGAGCAGTTCTTC
TRBV4-1,-,TRBJ2-3,16,-,CASSLRLVLDTDTQYF,TGCGCCAGCAGCCTACGACTAGTGCTTGATACAGATACGCAGTATTTT
TRBV5-1,once,TRBJ1-1,17,TRBD1,CASRAGQGNLWDTEAFF,TGCGCCAGCAGGGCAGGACAGGGTAATTTGTGGGACACTGAAGCTTTCTTT
TRBV20-1,-,TRBJ2-7,13,TRBD1,CSAPGQGTTEQYF,TGCAGTGCACCCGGACAGGGTACCACCGAGCAGTACTTC
TRBV7-9,once,TRBJ2-5,11,-,CASDSGETQYF,TGTGCCAGCGATTCAGGGGAGACCCAGTACTTC
TRBV5-8,-,TRBJ2-7,13,-,CASSFNKAYEQYF,TGTGCCAGCAGCTTTAACAAGGCCTACGAGCAGTACTTC
TRBV29-1,-,TRBJ1-1,13,-,CSVQQAMNTEAFF,TGCAGCGTCCAACAGGCCATGAACACTGAAGCTTTCTTT
TRBV18,-,TRBJ2-1,13,-,CASRDSVDNEQFF,TGTGCCAGTCGGGACTCGGTAGACAACGAGCAGTTCTTC
TRBV5-1,-,TRBJ2-3,16,TRBD2,CASSLAASGSTDTQYF,TGCGCCAGCAGCTTGGCCGCTAGCGGGAGCACAGATACGCAGTATTTT
TRBV12-3/TRBV12-4,-,TRBJ2-2,14,-,CASSLATLRRELFF,TGTGCCAGCAGTTTAGCGACTTTGAGGCGGGAGCTGTTTTTT
TRBV12-5,once,TRBJ1-1,13,-,CASALGTNTEAFF,TGTGCTAGTGCCCTAGGAACGAACACTGAAGCTTTCTTT
TRBV7-9,-,TRBJ1-5,12,-,CASSLERQPQHF,TGTGCCAGCAGCTTAGAAAGGCAGCCCCAGCATTTT
TRBV6-1,few,TRBJ2-7,12,-,CASSVQGYEQYF,TGTGCCAGCAGTGTTCAGGGGTACGAGCAGTACTTC
TRBV29-1,-,TRBJ2-2,13,TRBD1,CSVAQGAVGELFF,TGCAGCGTTGCTCAGGGGGCTGTCGGGGAGCTGTTTTTT
TRBV4-1,-,TRBJ2-1,13,TRBD1,CASSQAGGFEQFF,TGCGCCAGCAGCCAAGCAGGGGGCTTTGAGCAGTTCTTC
TRBV29-1,-,TRBJ2-7,13,-,CSVGAGLTYEQYF,TGCAGCGTTGGGGCAGGCCTCACCTACGAGCAGTACTTC
TRBV4-1,-,TRBJ2-7,17,TRBD1,CASSPAPPGQVNYEQYF,TGCGCCAGCAGCCCGGCCCCACCGGGACAGGTGAACTACGAGCAGTACTTC
TRBV6-1,-,TRBJ2-3,15,-,CASSGTSFRTDTQYF,TGTGCCAGCTCTGGGACTTCCTTTCGCACAGATACGCAGTATTTT
TRBV3-1,-,TRBJ1-4,14,TRBD1,CASSGTGRNEKLFF,TGTGCCAGCAGCGGGACAGGAAGGAATGAAAAACTGTTTTTT
TRBV6-5,-,TRBJ1-1,13,-,CAITRDMNTEAFF,TGTGCCATTACGAGGGATATGAACACTGAAGCTTTCTTT
TRBV4-1,-,TRBJ2-1,13,-,CASSQFSYNEQFF,TGCGCCAGCAGCCAGTTCTCCTACAATGAGCAGTTCTTC
TRBV20-1,-,TRBJ2-7,13,TRBD2,CSAGSGRSYEQYF,TGCAGTGCTGGGAGCGGGAGGTCCTACGAGCAGTACTTC
TRBV5-4,-,TRBJ2-7,14,TRBD2,CASSLDLAVHEQYF,TGTGCCAGCAGCTTGGACCTAGCGGTCCACGAGCAGTACTTC
TRBV12-3/TRBV12-4,-,TRBJ2-3,14,-,CASSFVGEADTQYF,TGTGCCAGCAGTTTCGTGGGGGAAGCAGATACGCAGTATTTT
TRBV7-9,-,TRBJ2-7,17,TRBD1,CASSIGPGTGVRNEQYF,TGTGCCAGCAGCATCGGACCCGGGACAGGGGTAAGGAACGAGCAGTACTTC
TRBV12-3/TRBV12-4,-,TRBJ2-7,12,-,CASSSSRTEQYF,TGTGCCAGCAGTTCCTCCCGGACCGAGCAGTACTTC
TRBV6-6,-,TRBJ2-5,14,-,CASRLRDWEETQYF,TGTGCCAGCAGACTCCGGGACTGGGAGGAGACCCAGTACTTC
TRBV14,-,TRBJ1-2,17,TRBD1,CASSPLSLQGALYGYTF,TGTGCCAGCAGCCCCCTATCCCTACAGGGGGCGCTTTATGGCTACACCTTC
TRBV24-1,-,TRBJ2-3,14,TRBD2,CATSDTGLADTQYF,TGTGCCACCAGTGACACCGGACTAGCAGATACGCAGTATTTT
TRBV4-1,-,TRBJ2-7,14,TRBD2,CASSQSGRRYEQYF,TGCGCCAGCAGCCAGAGCGGGAGGAGGTACGAGCAGTACTTC
TRBV15,-,TRBJ1-5,15,-,CATSSATWGNQPQHF,TGTGCCACCAGCAGTGCGACTTGGGGCAATCAGCCCCAGCATTTT
TRBV5-1,-,TRBJ2-5,15,TRBD2,CASSLESGGRETQYF,TGCGCCAGCAGCTTGGAGAGCGGGGGACGGGAGACCCAGTACTTC
TRBV27,-,TRBJ2-7,14,TRBD1,CASSSGTGGFKQYF,TGTGCCAGCAGTTCCGGGACAGGGGGATTCAAGCAGTACTTC
TRBV29-1,-,TRBJ2-2,14,TRBD1,CSVALRQGPGELFF,TGCAGCGTTGCCCTCCGACAGGGTCCCGGGGAGCTGTTTTTT
TRBV15,-,TRBJ2-3,14,-,CATSRAGGEDTQYF,TGTGCCACCAGCCGAGCGGGCGGGGAAGATACGCAGTATTTT
TRBV27,-,TRBJ2-7,16,-,CASSLKSGPMGGEQYF,TGTGCCAGCAGTTTAAAATCGGGACCCATGGGGGGCGAGCAGTACTTC